This T cell receptor (beta chain) was sequenced during a study of T cell responses to AZD1222 COVID-19 vaccine. General study findings and limits: A mostly white British donor set with more females was recruited, and clonal diversity was possibly underestimated.

Whether given at about 4 or about 12 weeks, second doses were pooled. Turning to this clone: The antigen remains unidentified.

Profiled with immunoSEQ multiplex PCR; TCRdb holds only in-frame clones, not every one. The sample includes roughly 180,000 clones, roughly 92% of them seen just once. Trimming cost V 6 bases and J 2 bases; bases outside gene matches: 10. This CDR3 has 15 residues. Germline CDR1 and CDR2: SGHAT and FQNNGV. This TCR was sampled from an adult who received the AZD1222 COVID-19 vaccine. Sequences were derived from peripheral blood, sampled 28 days after the second AZD1222 dose. The chain has TRBV11-2 and TRBJ2-7, with 7 bases that match TRBD2. The CDR3 bases are TGTGCCAGCAGGTCTCCGGGACTATCCCCCTACGAGCAGTACTTC. The encoded protein is CASRSPGLSPYEQYF.